A single sample is the source of the 9 T cell receptor beta chains below, sequenced in a study of shared clonotypes between healthy human individuals. Here immunoSEQ multiplex PCR was the method, and the copy in TCRdb shows in-frame clones only, minus some. Here the sample spans over 2 million clones, 85% to 95% being singletons. The sequencing sample was made of naive CD4+ T cells from PBMCs. Indicated subset: CD45RA+ positively selected. These receptors came from a man younger than 35 in good health. Some clones in this sample may be carry-over from other donors' samples.

V is TRBV5-1 and J is TRBJ2-3; D possibly uses TRBD1 or TRBD2 (5 bases each). This CDR3 has 14 amino acids. Per the germline V gene, CDR1 is SGHRS and CDR2 is YFSETQ. V lost 3 bases and J lost 5, with 13 bases in between. The CDR3 DNA is TGCGCCAGCAGCTCGGGACCGGTTGTAGATACGCAGTATTTT. Translating it yields CASSSGPVVDTQYF.

The rearrangement uses TRBV6-5 and TRBJ1-2, with 9 bases matching TRBD1. CDR1 is MNHEY, CDR2 SVGAGI, per germline. J gave up 7 bases and V 6 bases, and 6 bases lay outside the gene matches. This CDR3 has 13 residues. The CDR3 spells CASSGTGTLGYTF. In DNA, the CDR3 is TGTGCCAGCAGCGGGACAGGGACCCTTGGCTACACCTTC.

The chain recombines TRBV5-1 with TRBJ2-7; possibly TRBD2 for D (5 bases). V lost 5 bases to trimming and J lost 5 bases, with 17 bases between them. Germline V gene data show CDR1 as SGHRS and CDR2 as YFSETQ. The CDR3 sequence is 14 residues long. The CDR3 coding sequence is TGCGCCAGCAGAACCGGGATACTCACAGACGAGCAGTACTTC. Protein product: CASRTGILTDEQYF.

This clone was counted a single time. The chain carries TRBV5-1 and TRBJ2-7, with 7 bases lining up with TRBD1. The junction had 11 bases not matched to a gene; V was cut back by 3 bases and J by 5 bases. Germline V gene sequence: CDR1 SGHRS, CDR2 YFSETQ. This CDR3 comprises 15 residues. The CDR3 here is CASSWGTVIGDEQYF. CDR3 sequence (DNA): TGCGCCAGCAGCTGGGGGACAGTTATCGGCGACGAGCAGTACTTC.

The V and J genes are TRBV27 and TRBJ1-5; 7 bases fit TRBD1. This CDR3 is built from 13 residues. Per germline, CDR1 MNHEY and CDR2 SMNVEV (reference sequence). V was clipped by 7 bases and J by 3 bases; unmatched bases: 3. CDR3 sequence: CASKTGNNQPQHF. CDR3 DNA: TGTGCCAGCAAGACAGGGAACAATCAGCCCCAGCATTTT.

This clone was detected only once. The J gene is TRBJ2-2, the V gene TRBV5-1; 8 nucleotides align to TRBD1. The CDR3 contains 20 residues. Losses at the gene ends were 4 bases for V and 2 bases for J; bases not matched to a gene: 19. CDR1 and CDR2 from the germline V gene are SGHRS and YFSETQ. Here the CDR3 DNA reads TGCGCCAGCAGCCCCGGACAGGGCGTTTCTCTACCCCATAACACCGGGGAGCTGTTTTTT. Amino acids: CASSPGQGVSLPHNTGELFF.

The genes are TRBV11-2 and TRBJ2-1, with D possibly TRBD2 on 6 matching bases. Germline CDR1 and CDR2: SGHAT and FQNNGV. This CDR3 is built from 15 residues. V lost 6 bases, J lost 5 bases, and 17 bases lay in between. The CDR3 protein is CASRGSGGIDNEQFF. CDR3 DNA sequence: TGTGCCAGCAGGGGGTCTGGCGGGATTGACAATGAGCAGTTCTTC.

In regard to this clone: The sample contains more than one DNA sequence encoding this CDR3. J is TRBJ1-2 and V is TRBV9; D is perhaps TRBD1 (5 bases). This CDR3 has 14 residues. V was clipped by 2 bases and J by 0 bases, with 8 bases between them. Germline CDR1 reads SGDLS; CDR2 reads YYNGEE. CDR3 in amino acids: CASSVGPANYGYTF. The DNA for the CDR3 is TGTGCCAGCAGCGTGGGACCAGCTAACTATGGCTACACCTTC. Drawing the rest from reference TRBV9 and TRBJ1-2, the complete variable domain is DSGVTQTPKHLITATGQRVTLRCSPRSGDLSVYWYQQSLDQGLQFLIQYYNGEERAKGNILERFSAQQFPDLHSELNLSSLELGDSALYFCASSVGPANYGYTFGSGTRLTVV.

The rearrangement uses TRBV19 and TRBJ1-5, with D perhaps TRBD1 (6 bases). Germline CDR1 LNHDA, CDR2 SQIVND (reference sequence). Trimming removed 5 bases from V and 1 base from J, with 12 bases in between. This CDR3 spans 15 amino acids. This chain's CDR3 is CASSLQGRSNQPQHF. The CDR3 coding sequence is TGTGCCAGTAGTCTACAGGGTAGGAGCAATCAGCCCCAGCATTTT. Supplemented by reference TRBV19 and TRBJ1-5, the full variable domain reads DGGITQSPKYLFRKEGQNVTLSCEQNLNHDAMYWYRQDPGQGLRLIYYSQIVNDFQKGDIAEGYSVSREKKESFPLTVTSAQKNPTAFYLCASSLQGRSNQPQHFGDGTRLSIL.